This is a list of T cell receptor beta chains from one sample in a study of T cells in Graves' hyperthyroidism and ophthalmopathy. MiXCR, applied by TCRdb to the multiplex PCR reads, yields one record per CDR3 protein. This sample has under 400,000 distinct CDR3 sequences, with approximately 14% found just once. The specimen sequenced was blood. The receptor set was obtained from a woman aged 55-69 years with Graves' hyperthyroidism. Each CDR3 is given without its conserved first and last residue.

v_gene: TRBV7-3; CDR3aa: ASSRYGQLTDTQY
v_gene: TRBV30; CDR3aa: AWRTTANYGYT
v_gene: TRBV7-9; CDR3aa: ASSSLGTSGRGSYNEQF
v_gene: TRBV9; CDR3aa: ASSAAGGPPDTQY
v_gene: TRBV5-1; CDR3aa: ASSSDRGRVSGELF
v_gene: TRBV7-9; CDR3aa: ASSLARGGLTYEQY
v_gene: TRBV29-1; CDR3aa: SAVPSGANVLT
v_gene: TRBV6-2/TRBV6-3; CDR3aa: ASSRDRASVNYGYT
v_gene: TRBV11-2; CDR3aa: ASSEGGLNTEAF
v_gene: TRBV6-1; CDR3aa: ASRYRTTGELF
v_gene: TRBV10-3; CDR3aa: AISELSGNTQY
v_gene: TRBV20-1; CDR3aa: SASIPGSFYEQY
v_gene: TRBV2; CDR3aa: ASSGVGGNEQY
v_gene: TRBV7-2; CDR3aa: ASSLTLQETQY
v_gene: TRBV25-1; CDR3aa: ASSSFGQGTYEQY
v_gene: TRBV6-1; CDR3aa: ASNPTGGYEQY
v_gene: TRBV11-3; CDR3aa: ASSPLPSSGRGSGDIQY
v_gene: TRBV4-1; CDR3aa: ASSQPTLGGAKNIQY
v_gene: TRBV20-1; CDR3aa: SAGDDRGNQPQH
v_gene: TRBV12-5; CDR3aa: ASGLVPGELF
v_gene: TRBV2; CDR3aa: ASSPGGGTEAL
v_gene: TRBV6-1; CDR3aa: ASLTIGLALWYEQY
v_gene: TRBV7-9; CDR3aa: ASSQQQNTEAF
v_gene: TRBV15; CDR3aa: ATSRDFSRGYEQY
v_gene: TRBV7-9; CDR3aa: ASGSGTSAQRQQY
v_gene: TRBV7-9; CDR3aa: ASTRGAGDQPQH
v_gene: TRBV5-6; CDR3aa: ASSPHGPGELF
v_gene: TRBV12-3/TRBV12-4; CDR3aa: ASSSQQGASGYT
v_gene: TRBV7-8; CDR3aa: ASSLRSSDNQPQH
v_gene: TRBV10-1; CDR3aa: ASSANREQY
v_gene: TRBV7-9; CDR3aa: ASSQPGGTDTQY
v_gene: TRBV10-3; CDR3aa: AISGPGSSEKTQY
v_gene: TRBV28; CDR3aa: ASGRTYEQY
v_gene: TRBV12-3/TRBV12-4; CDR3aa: ASSDGLAGGPVEF
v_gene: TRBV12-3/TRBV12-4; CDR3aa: ASNRLAGSGANVLT
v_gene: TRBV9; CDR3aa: ASSVAGVLTGELF
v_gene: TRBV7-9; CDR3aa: ASSLVGTSGIAAYEQY
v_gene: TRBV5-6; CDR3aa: ASSLRVSGANVLT
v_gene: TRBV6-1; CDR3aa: ASSGETGGTNEKLF
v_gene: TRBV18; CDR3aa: ASSPDRKQF
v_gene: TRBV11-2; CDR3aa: ASSLGQGGHQPQH
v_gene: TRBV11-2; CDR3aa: ASSLAGNYEQY
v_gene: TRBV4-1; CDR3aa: ASSQDQDYYNEQF